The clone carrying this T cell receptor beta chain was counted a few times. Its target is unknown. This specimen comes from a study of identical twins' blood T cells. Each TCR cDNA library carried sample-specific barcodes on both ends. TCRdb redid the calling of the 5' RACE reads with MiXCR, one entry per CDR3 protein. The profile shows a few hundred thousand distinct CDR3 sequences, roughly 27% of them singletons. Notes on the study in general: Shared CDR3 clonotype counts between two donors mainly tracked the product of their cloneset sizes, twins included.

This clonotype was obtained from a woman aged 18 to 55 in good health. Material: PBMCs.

DNA of the CDR3: TGTGCCAGCAGTCTACAGGGTTTCGTCATATATTTT. Protein: CASSLQGFVIYF. The chain couples TRBV12-3 or TRBV12-4 to TRBJ1-3; D perhaps matches TRBD1 (6 bases). Trimming left V 5 bases short and J 12 bases short, with 14 bases between. The CDR3 is 12 residues long.